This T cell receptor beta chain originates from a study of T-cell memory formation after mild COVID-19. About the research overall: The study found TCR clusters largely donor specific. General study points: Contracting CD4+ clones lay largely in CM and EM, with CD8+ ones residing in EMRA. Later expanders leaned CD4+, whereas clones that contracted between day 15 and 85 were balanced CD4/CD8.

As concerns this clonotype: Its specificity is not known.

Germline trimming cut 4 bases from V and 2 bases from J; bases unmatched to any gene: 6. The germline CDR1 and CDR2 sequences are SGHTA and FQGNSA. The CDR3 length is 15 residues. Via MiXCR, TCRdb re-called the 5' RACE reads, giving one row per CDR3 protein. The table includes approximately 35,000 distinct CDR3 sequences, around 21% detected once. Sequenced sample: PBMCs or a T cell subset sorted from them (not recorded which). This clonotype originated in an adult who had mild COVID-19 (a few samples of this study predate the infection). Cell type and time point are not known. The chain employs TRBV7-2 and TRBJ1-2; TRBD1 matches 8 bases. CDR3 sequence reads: CASSSIGTGNYGYTF. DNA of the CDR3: TGTGCCAGCAGCTCAATCGGGACAGGCAACTATGGCTACACCTTC.